The table lists the clone carrying this TCR beta chain with many counts. Its target is not known. V was clipped by 6 bases and J by 1 base; unmatched bases: 9. The CDR3 loop spans 15 amino acids. Per the germline V gene, CDR1 is MNHEY and CDR2 is SVGAGI. The data derive from a study of T cells in Graves' hyperthyroidism and ophthalmopathy. Study summary: Initial diagnosis, before any treatment, was when peripheral blood was collected. Study-level findings and limits: Most clonotypes expanded in thyroid above 0.001 were likewise present in blood. A 13 V-J signature model discriminated ophthalmopathy versus stable hyperthyroidism.

RNA transcripts gave rise to amplified TCR beta CDR3 regions. TCR CDR3 regions were first amplified by RT-PCR with HTBI primers. TCRdb used MiXCR to reprocess the multiplex PCR reads, holding one entry per CDR3 protein. The data hold about 270,000 distinct CDR3 sequences, with roughly 22% observed a single time. The clonotype was recovered from a woman aged 40-49 years with Graves' ophthalmopathy. This chain connects TRBV6-5 to TRBJ2-7; 7 positions agree with TRBD2. The sequenced material came from blood. For the CDR3, the DNA is TGTGCCAGCAGGGGGGGGACGTATCAATCCTACGAGCAGTACTTC. Protein product: CASRGGTYQSYEQYF.